These 3 T cell receptor beta chains were all obtained from the same sample, sequenced in a study of blood T cell repertoires in COVID-19. Assay: immunoSEQ multiplex PCR; the TCRdb copy retains only in-frame clones and omits some. Of around 63,000 clones listed, 55% to 80% are singletons. Sequencing was done on a sample of peripheral blood. The source is a woman in her 70s with COVID-19, enrolled during active disease.

This chain connects TRBV7-2 to TRBJ1-3; no clear D. From germline, CDR1 is SGHTA and CDR2 FQGNSA. V was clipped by 3 bases and J by 2 bases, with 5 bases between them. The CDR3 contains 13 residues. The CDR3 loop reads CASSFEAGNTIYF. CDR3 DNA: TGTGCCAGCAGCTTTGAGGCTGGAAACACCATATATTTT.

J is TRBJ1-2 and V is TRBV21-1; the table's D call, TRBD1, was not checked against the DNA. TRBV21-1 counts as a pseudogene. The CDR3 is 15 residues long. As DNA, the CDR3 is TGTGCCAGCAGCGCCTCTTACAGGGTTAAGGAAGGCTACACCTTC. Translated: CASSASYRVKEGYTF.

This clone was seen just once. The V call is TRBV5-5, the J call TRBJ1-5; D is unresolved. V was clipped by 4 bases and J by 7 bases, with 12 bases between them. There are 13 residues in the CDR3. The germline CDR1 and CDR2 sequences are SGHKS and YYEKEE (reference sequence). CDR3 DNA sequence: TGTGCCAGCAGCGACAACCCAAGCCAGCCCCAGCATTTT. Translating it yields CASSDNPSQPQHF.